One and the same sample provided the 24 T cell receptor beta chains below, sequenced in a study of cytotoxic CD8 clonotypes in ibrutinib-treated CLL. TCRdb keeps only in-frame clones here, not all; method: immunoSEQ multiplex PCR. The table shows over 95,000 clones, with 45% to 65% occurring only once. The sequencing used PBMCs, collected after 24 months of ibrutinib treatment. The receptor source for this set is a human donor with chronic lymphocytic leukemia.

The chain links TRBV5-1 to TRBJ2-2; D perhaps matches TRBD1 (7 bases). Germline CDR1 is SGHRS and CDR2 is YFSETQ. Trimming left V 5 bases short and J 5 bases short, with 13 bases between. The CDR3 is 14 amino acids. CDR3 nucleotides: TGCGCCAGCAGTGGGGCAGGGGGGACCGGGGAGCTGTTTTTT. Protein product: CASSGAGGTGELFF.

V and J are TRBV28 and TRBJ2-7, with D perhaps matching TRBD1 (5 bases). The germline V and J ends were trimmed by 2 bases and 6 bases, with 14 bases remaining between them. Looked up from germline, CDR1 is MDHEN and CDR2 is SYDVKM. The CDR3 loop spans 14 amino acids. This CDR3 reads CASSLQKRGREQYF. DNA of the CDR3: TGTGCCAGCAGTTTACAAAAAAGGGGCCGCGAGCAGTACTTC.

This chain links TRBV30 with TRBJ1-3; D not resolved. Trimming cost V 0 bases and J 4 bases, with 1 base left between them. The CDR3 is 11 amino acids. Per germline, CDR1 GTSNPN and CDR2 SVGIG (reference sequence). The CDR3 spells CAWSVGNTIYF. CDR3 coding DNA: TGTGCCTGGAGTGTAGGAAACACCATATATTTT.

The V and J genes are TRBV10-3 and TRBJ2-3, with D possibly matching TRBD1 (6 bases). The CDR3 is 17 residues long. V was pared by 6 bases and J by 2 bases, with 21 bases between. Germline V gene lookup returns CDR1 ENHRY and CDR2 SYGVKD. The CDR3 nucleotides are TGTGCCATCAGGCTCCAGGGGACGGAGAGTTACACAGATACGCAGTATTTT. Translating gives CAIRLQGTESYTDTQYF.

J is TRBJ1-5 and V is TRBV12-5, with D possibly TRBD1 on 6 matching bases. V was trimmed by 1 base and J by 7 bases, leaving 29 bases between them. The CDR3 sequence is 20 residues long. Germline lookup yields CDR1 LGHNT and CDR2 FRNRAP. Here the CDR3 DNA reads TGTGCTAGTGGTTTGGACGACGTATGGGGGGCATTGGGAAATAGACAGCCCCAGCATTTT. This encodes CASGLDDVWGALGNRQPQHF.

The V gene is TRBV5-1, the J gene TRBJ2-7; the match to TRBD2 covers 12 bases. With 2 bases clipped from V and 3 bases from J, the junction kept 12 bases outside the gene matches. From germline, CDR1 is SGHRS and CDR2 YFSETQ. CDR3 length: 18 amino acids. The chain's CDR3 is CASSLSVGLAGRGYEQYF. CDR3 in DNA: TGCGCCAGCAGCTTATCGGTAGGACTAGCGGGGCGCGGCTACGAGCAGTACTTC. The complete variable domain, with remaining parts taken from reference TRBV5-1 and TRBJ2-7, reads KAGVTQTPRYLIKTRGQQVTLSCSPISGHRSVSWYQQTPGQGLQFLFEYFSETQRNKGNFPGRFSGRQFSNSRSEMNVSTLELGDSALYLCASSLSVGLAGRGYEQYFGPGTRLTVT.

A single count supports this clone. Other DNA sequences in this sample translate to the same CDR3. V gene TRBV4-2 combines with J gene TRBJ1-1, with D unresolved. The CDR3 spans 14 residues. V was cut by 0 bases and J by 0 bases, with 5 bases left in between. Germline V CDR1 and CDR2: LGHNA, YNFKEQ. The CDR3 sequence: CASSQERLNTEAFF. DNA of the CDR3: TGTGCCAGCAGCCAAGAGAGGCTGAACACTGAAGCTTTCTTT.

This clone has just one count. The chain recombines TRBV5-1 with TRBJ2-5; D not resolved. CDR3 length equals 11 residues. Trimming took 6 bases from V and 2 from J, leaving 5 bases between them. From germline, CDR1 is SGHRS and CDR2 YFSETQ. CDR3: CASTFQETQYF. For the CDR3, the DNA is TGCGCCAGCACCTTTCAAGAGACCCAGTACTTC.

The gene calls are TRBV5-1 and TRBJ2-7; D call uncertain. The CDR3 has 16 residues. Between the trimmed V and J ends, which lost 6 bases and 0 bases, there was a span of 19 bases. CDR1 is SGHRS and CDR2 is YFSETQ in the germline V gene. CDR3 loop: CASTQFPDQPSYEQYF. DNA for the CDR3: TGCGCCAGCACCCAATTTCCAGACCAACCCTCCTACGAGCAGTACTTC.

This chain connects TRBV6-6 to TRBJ1-1, with TRBD1 as a possible D gene (5 bases). CDR1 and CDR2 (germline): MNHNY, SVGAGI (reference sequence). Trimming pared 7 bases from V and 4 bases from J, leaving 7 bases between. This CDR3 comprises 11 residues. CDR3 bases: TGTGCCAGCAAGGGACTCACTGAAGCTTTCTTT. This encodes CASKGLTEAFF.

V gene TRBV6-4 combines with J gene TRBJ1-1; no reliable D call. In germline, CDR1 is MRHNA, CDR2 SNTAGT. This CDR3 has 14 residues. V was clipped by 3 bases and J by 5 bases, with 13 bases between them. CDR3 bases: TGTGCCAGCAGTGAAGGGCCGGGCGAAACTGAAGCTTTCTTT. Translation: CASSEGPGETEAFF.

This clone was detected only a few times. V usage is TRBV5-6 and J usage is TRBJ2-3; D not resolved. V lost 0 bases and J lost 0, with 8 bases in between. The germline V gene encodes CDR1 SGHDT and CDR2 YYEEEE. CDR3 size: 15 residues. The DNA for the CDR3 is TGTGCCAGCAGCTTGGAACAGCGAAGCACAGATACGCAGTATTTT. It codes for CASSLEQRSTDTQYF.

The rearrangement links TRBV28 to TRBJ2-7, with 9 bases identical to TRBD1. J gave up 1 base and V 5 bases, and 6 bases lay outside the gene matches. Germline V lookup: CDR1 MDHEN, CDR2 SYDVKM. The CDR3 sequence is 15 residues long. The DNA of the CDR3 is TGTGCCAGCAGTGGCCCGGGACAGGGTTCCTACGAGCAGTACTTC. It translates to CASSGPGQGSYEQYF.

The rearrangement uses TRBV6-6 and TRBJ2-7; D is tentatively TRBD1 or TRBD2 (5 bases each). Per germline, CDR1 MNHNY and CDR2 SVGAGI (reference sequence). V was shortened by 11 bases and J by 3 bases, with 14 bases between the two germline ends. This CDR3 spans 12 amino acids. CDR3 region: CACRGGDYEQYF. As DNA, the CDR3 is TGTGCCTGCCGGGGCGGAGACTACGAGCAGTACTTC.

The sample holds a few counts of this clone. This chain uses TRBV5-1 with TRBJ1-6, with D hard to call. Between the trimmed V and J ends, which lost 0 bases and 12 bases, there was a span of 10 bases. The germline CDR1 and CDR2 sequences are SGHRS and YFSETQ. The CDR3 spans 13 residues. The CDR3 loop is CASSLDWEKPLHF. The CDR3 DNA reads TGCGCCAGCAGCTTGGACTGGGAAAAACCCCTCCACTTT.

This clone came up a few times. This sequence joins TRBV10-2 and TRBJ1-5; no reliable D call. Germline V CDR1 and CDR2: WSHSY, SAAADI. There are 14 residues in the CDR3. The V end was cut by 4 bases, the J end by 3 bases, with 10 bases between. For the CDR3, the DNA is TGCGCCAGCAGTGTATGGGGAGCCAATCAGCCCCAGCATTTT. Translating it yields CASSVWGANQPQHF.

This chain links TRBV5-1 with TRBJ2-5, with TRBD2 matching 8 bases. This CDR3 region has 14 residues. The junction had 4 bases not matched to a gene; V was cut back by 4 bases and J by 2 bases. Germline V gene data show CDR1 as SGHRS and CDR2 as YFSETQ. CDR3 DNA sequence: TGCGCCAGCAGCGTAGCTAGCGGGCAAGAGACCCAGTACTTC. As protein: CASSVASGQETQYF.

This chain joins TRBV5-6 and TRBJ2-3; TRBD1 might be the D (5 bases). V was trimmed by 1 base and J by 3 bases, leaving 9 bases between them. Germline V gives CDR1 SGHDT, CDR2 YYEEEE. The CDR3 has 14 amino acids. CDR3 nucleotide sequence: TGTGCCAGCAGCTTGAGGCAGGGAACAGATACGCAGTATTTT. It yields the protein CASSLRQGTDTQYF. Variable domain in full (rest from reference TRBV5-6 and TRBJ2-3): DAGVTQSPTHLIKTRGQQVTLRCSPKSGHDTVSWYQQALGQGPQFIFQYYEEEERQRGNFPDRFSGHQFPNYSSELNVNALLLGDSALYLCASSLRQGTDTQYFGPGTRLTVL.

The chain uses TRBV6-5 and TRBJ2-7, with 9 positions matching TRBD1. V was clipped by 0 bases and J by 1 base; unmatched bases: 4. The CDR3 is 16 residues long. Germline V CDR1 and CDR2: MNHEY, SVGAGI. The CDR3 here is CASSYSDRGNSYEQYF. In DNA form, the CDR3 reads TGTGCCAGCAGTTACTCGGACAGGGGAAATTCCTACGAGCAGTACTTC.

Only a few counts were recorded for this clone. This chain joins TRBV5-1 and TRBJ1-3; unclear D gene. Germline lookup yields CDR1 SGHRS and CDR2 YFSETQ. The CDR3 is 14 amino acids. V gave up 2 bases and J gave up 2 bases, with 8 bases separating them. CDR3 amino acids: CASSFTEAGNTIYF. As DNA, the CDR3 is TGCGCCAGCAGCTTCACCGAGGCTGGAAACACCATATATTTT.

The chain couples TRBV5-1 to TRBJ2-1, with D perhaps matching TRBD1 (6 bases). The V end was cut by 4 bases, the J end by 4 bases, with 21 bases between. The CDR3 runs 17 residues. The germline V gene has CDR1 SGHRS and CDR2 YFSETQ. The CDR3 here is CASSPLGQLDTYNEQFF. The DNA for the CDR3 is TGCGCCAGCAGCCCCTTAGGACAGCTTGATACGTACAATGAGCAGTTCTTC.

This chain joins TRBV30 and TRBJ2-6; no definite D call. The CDR3 consists of 14 residues. Trimming took 7 bases from V and 0 from J, leaving 10 bases between them. Germline loops: CDR1 GTSNPN, CDR2 SVGIG (reference sequence). The CDR3 DNA sequence: TGTGCCTCCTCATTCCACTCTGGGGCCAACGTCCTGACTTTC. It specifies CASSFHSGANVLTF.

The chain uses TRBV25-1 and TRBJ2-3, with 7 positions matching TRBD1. CDR1 is MGHDK and CDR2 is SYGVNS in the germline V gene. The V gene end was trimmed by 5 bases and the J gene end by 2 bases; junction bases not matched to a gene: 7. The CDR3 totals 15 residues. The CDR3 spells CASSSSGQNTDTQYF. DNA for the CDR3: TGTGCCAGCAGTTCCTCGGGACAGAACACAGATACGCAGTATTTT.

J is TRBJ2-1 and V is TRBV7-2; maybe TRBD1 (5 bases). V lost 5 bases and J lost 4, with 15 bases in between. The germline V gene has CDR1 SGHTA and CDR2 FQGNSA. The CDR3 is 15 residues long. The CDR3 reads CASSQGVPPYNEQFF. CDR3 DNA sequence: TGTGCCAGCAGCCAAGGGGTCCCCCCTTACAATGAGCAGTTCTTC. The complete variable domain, with remaining parts taken from reference TRBV7-2 and TRBJ2-1, reads GAGVSQSPSNKVTEKGKDVELRCDPISGHTALYWYRQSLGQGLEFLIYFQGNSAPDKSGLPSDRFSAERTGGSVSTLTIQRTQQEDSAVYLCASSQGVPPYNEQFFGPGTRLTVL.